This T cell receptor beta chain was sequenced during a study of blood T cell repertoires in COVID-19. Original analysis: Amplification of reference gene primers was used by the study to estimate nucleated cell counts. Using immunoSEQ multiplex PCR, the repertoire was profiled, and TCRdb retains in-frame clones only, with some absent. V, J and clone size reflect that table, while D and trimming were determined from the DNA. Here the sample spans approximately 210,000 clones, about 83% being singletons. The CDR3 loop spans 17 amino acids. In germline, CDR1 is MNHEY, CDR2 SMNVEV (reference sequence). V was cut by 0 bases and J by 3 bases, with 17 bases left in between.

Specimen: peripheral blood. The receptor was derived from a woman aged 45-60 years with active or convalescent COVID-19. The chain uses TRBV27 and TRBJ2-5, with a weak D call TRBD1 (6 bases). The CDR3 DNA follows: TGTGCCAGCAGTTTATCGGAGTGGGGGCAAGAGGAAGAGACCCAGTACTTC. Translated, it gives CASSLSEWGQEEETQYF.